Listed here are 16 T cell receptor beta chains from one sample, sequenced in a study of human T cells and chemical hapten exposure. One entry per CDR3 protein, called by TCRdb with MiXCR from the RACE reads. The sample gives some 91,000 distinct CDR3 sequences, roughly 27% of which show up once; approximately 10% is in the top ten. The time point was: patch test 3, about 24 weeks after DPC sensitization. Documented treatment: therapeutic diphenylcyclopropenone sensitization with weekly scalp DPC. The source was whole blood, collected in connection with sensitization to the hapten diphenylcyclopropenone (DPC). All receptors derive from a man aged 40-55 years with alopecia areata. Some clones in this sample may be carry-over from other donors' samples.

The chain links TRBV12-3 or TRBV12-4 to TRBJ1-1; TRBD1 is a possible D gene (5 bases). V lost 8 bases and J lost 1, with 8 bases in between. The length of the CDR3 is 12 residues. For the CDR3, the DNA is TGTGCCAGCCGGGGACCGAACACTGAAGCTTTCTTT. This encodes CASRGPNTEAFF.

The chain recombines TRBV14 with TRBJ2-5; D is possibly TRBD1 or TRBD2 (5 bases each). Per germline, CDR1 SGHDN and CDR2 FVKESK. CDR3 length: 13 amino acids. The V end was cut by 8 bases, the J end by 2 bases, with 12 bases between. The CDR3 DNA sequence: TGTGCCAGCGCCGTGGGACGTCAAGAGACCCAGTACTTC. It codes for CASAVGRQETQYF.

This clonotype was seen more than once but under ten times. The chain recombines TRBV6-1 with TRBJ2-5, with 14 bases aligning to TRBD2. The CDR3 is made up of 15 amino acids. Germline loops: CDR1 MNHNS, CDR2 SASEGT. The V gene end was trimmed by 4 bases and the J gene end by 4 bases; junction bases not matched to a gene: 2. The CDR3 spells CASSGLAGGPETQYF. The CDR3 DNA is TGTGCCAGCAGTGGACTAGCGGGAGGGCCAGAGACCCAGTACTTC.

The rearrangement links TRBV5-5 to TRBJ2-3; 12 bases fit TRBD2. CDR3 length: 18 residues. The germline CDR1 and CDR2 sequences are SGHKS and YYEKEE (reference sequence). The J segment lost 3 bases and the V segment lost 1 base, leaving 9 bases of the junction unmatched. The CDR3 region is CASSLIRLAGVKTDTQYF. CDR3 coding DNA: TGTGCCAGCAGCTTGATTAGACTAGCGGGAGTTAAGACAGATACGCAGTATTTT. The full variable domain, rest sourced from reference TRBV5-5 and TRBJ2-3, is DAGVTQSPTHLIKTRGQQVTLRCSPISGHKSVSWYQQVLGQGPQFIFQYYEKEERGRGNFPDRFSARQFPNYSSELNVNALLLGDSALYLCASSLIRLAGVKTDTQYFGPGTRLTVL.

This clonotype was seen only a few times. This chain uses TRBV7-2 with TRBJ2-1, with 8 nucleotides matching TRBD2. Germline CDR1 SGHTA, CDR2 FQGNSA. This CDR3 is built from 16 residues. V shed 3 bases and J 3 bases; nucleotides not matched to a gene: 7. This CDR3 reads CASSFSAGAGYNEQFF. In DNA, the CDR3 is TGTGCCAGCAGCTTTTCAGCGGGAGCGGGCTACAATGAGCAGTTCTTC.

This chain uses TRBV3-1 with TRBJ2-7; D unresolved. The CDR3 contains 12 residues. Trimming shortened V by 1 base and J by 6 bases, and 7 bases separated the two germline ends. Looked up from germline, CDR1 is LGHDT and CDR2 is YNNKEL (reference sequence). DNA of the CDR3: TGTGCCAGCAGCCAAGGCGCACTCGAGCAGTACTTC. Amino acid sequence: CASSQGALEQYF.

A few counts support this clonotype. V gene TRBV7-2 combines with J gene TRBJ2-3, with no clear D. Germline CDR1 is SGHTA and CDR2 is FQGNSA. Trimming took off 5 bases at V and 6 bases at J, with 6 bases between the two ends. CDR3 size: 11 residues. CDR3 coding DNA: TGTGCCAGCAGCGTATCGGATACGCAGTATTTT. It encodes CASSVSDTQYF.

CDR3 protein: CVTWGNTEAFF. DNA for the CDR3: TGTGTTACGTGGGGGAACACTGAAGCTTTCTTT. This chain links TRBV7-9 with TRBJ1-1; no clear D gene. Looked up from germline, CDR1 is SEHNR and CDR2 is FQNEAQ (reference sequence). This CDR3 has 11 residues.

J is TRBJ2-5 and V is TRBV7-8; no reliable D call. V was clipped by 3 bases and J by 3 bases, with 5 bases between them. Germline V lookup: CDR1 SGHVS, CDR2 FQNEAQ. The CDR3 loop spans 12 amino acids. The CDR3 nucleotides are TGTGCCAGCAGCTTGGGTGAAGAGACCCAGTACTTC. Translating gives CASSLGEETQYF. Supplemented by reference TRBV7-8 and TRBJ2-5, the full variable domain reads GAGVSQSPRYKVAKRGQDVALRCDPISGHVSLFWYQQALGQGPEFLTYFQNEAQLDKSGLPSDRFFAERPEGSVSTLKIQRTQQEDSAVYLCASSLGEETQYFGPGTRLLVL.

Only a few counts were recorded for this clonotype. The rearrangement joins TRBV12-3 or TRBV12-4 to TRBJ2-1; D may correspond to TRBD1 or TRBD2 (5 bases each). V was cut by 6 bases and J by 10 bases, with 19 bases left in between. The CDR3 is 14 amino acids. The CDR3: CASSSNRDRGEQFF. Written as DNA, the CDR3 is TGTGCCAGCAGCTCCAACCGGGATCGGGGCGAGCAGTTCTTC.

This clonotype was observed a handful of times. The chain's CDR3 is CASSDNYGYTF. CDR3 coding DNA: TGTGCCAGCAGTGATAACTATGGCTACACCTTC. The rearrangement links TRBV2 to TRBJ1-2; D gene ambiguous. The germline V gene has CDR1 SNHLY and CDR2 FYNNEI. V was clipped by 3 bases and J by 1 base, with 0 bases between them. The CDR3 sequence is 11 residues long.

This clonotype was seen more than once but under ten times. The chain couples TRBV20-1 to TRBJ1-1, with a tentative D call TRBD1 (5 bases). V was pared by 2 bases and J by 8 bases, with 18 bases between. Germline CDR1 is DFQATT and CDR2 is SNEGSKA (reference sequence). The CDR3 consists of 14 residues. CDR3 region: CSARTRGRGSEAFF. CDR3 nucleotide sequence: TGCAGTGCTAGAACCCGTGGAAGGGGCTCCGAAGCTTTCTTT.

The V call is TRBV10-3, the J call TRBJ1-4, with TRBD1 as a possible D gene (5 bases). The CDR3 spans 15 residues. V was pared by 10 bases and J by 0 bases, with 15 bases between. Germline V lookup: CDR1 ENHRY, CDR2 SYGVKD. The CDR3 DNA reads as TGTGCCACCAGAGGGGACGGCACAACTAATGAAAAACTGTTTTTT. Its translation: CATRGDGTTNEKLFF.

The chain couples TRBV7-8 to TRBJ2-7; TRBD1 agrees at 7 bases. The V segment lost 4 bases and the J segment 4 bases; nucleotides outside the gene matches: 4. The germline CDR1 and CDR2 sequences are SGHVS and FQNEAQ. This CDR3 has 13 residues. The CDR3 region has the DNA TGTGCCAGCAGCTGGGGACAGCCGTACGAGCAGTACTTC. Encoded protein: CASSWGQPYEQYF.

This sequence joins TRBV15 and TRBJ2-3; 10 nucleotides line up with TRBD2. V shed 0 bases and J 4 bases; nucleotides not matched to a gene: 4. Germline V gene lookup returns CDR1 LNHNV and CDR2 YYDKDF (reference sequence). The CDR3 consists of 16 residues. CDR3 DNA: TGTGCCACCAGCAGAGATCGGCTAGCGGGGGCAGATACGCAGTATTTT. It translates to CATSRDRLAGADTQYF.

This chain uses TRBV6-5 with TRBJ2-3; TRBD2 matches 8 bases. Germline lookup yields CDR1 MNHEY and CDR2 SVGAGI. V gave up 6 bases and J gave up 0 bases; unmatched junction bases: 5. The length of the CDR3 is 15 residues. The CDR3 reads CASSRGGGSTDTQYF. CDR3 bases: TGTGCCAGCAGCCGGGGGGGTGGAAGCACAGATACGCAGTATTTT.